The rows below give T cell receptor beta chains drawn from one sample of a study of OX40 agonist ivuxolimab in advanced cancers. The method was immunoSEQ multiplex PCR; TCRdb's version includes in-frame clones alone and lacks a portion of them. The sample gives tens of thousands of clones, under 90% of which show up once; 6.5% to 8.5% is in the top ten. The sample was CD4+ or CD8+ T cells sorted from blood, taken in a trial of the OX40 agonist ivuxolimab. These receptors were taken from an adult with an advanced solid tumor such as melanoma, head and neck, liver or kidney cancer. Both conserved end residues are trimmed from each CDR3.

TRBJ1-5 | TRBV6-6 | ASSYLGQGGQPQH
TRBJ1-1 | TRBV6-5 | ASRWGNTEAF
TRBJ2-2 | TRBV5-4 | ASSGVPRTGGRELF
TRBJ1-2 | TRBV28 | ASSPRYIRDRGLPPGYT
TRBJ2-3 | TRBV4-2 | ASSAYHTGPSFASTDTQY
TRBJ1-2 | TRBV6-5 | ASGANYGYT
TRBJ2-7 | TRBV5-6 | ASSSPDTSYEQY
TRBJ1-1 | TRBV7-2 | ASSLSGQHTEAF
TRBJ1-1 | TRBV5-4 | ASSLDRNTEAF
TRBJ2-4 | TRBV30 | AWSVAKNIQY
TRBJ2-7 | TRBV4-1 | ASSQVTSKESYEQY
TRBJ1-2 | TRBV5-8 | ASSFTGTDYGYT
TRBJ2-1 | TRBV6-1 | ASMEAAYNEQF
TRBJ1-2 | TRBV5-6 | ASSLGSNYGYT
TRBJ1-2 | TRBV11-1 | ASSLRGQGNYGYT
TRBJ2-1 | TRBV14 | ASSQDRADNEQF
TRBJ2-5 | TRBV28 | AITSGVETQY
TRBJ2-7 | TRBV11-2 | ASSFFSGEPYEQY
TRBJ2-7 | TRBV5-4 | ASSFSYEQY
TRBJ2-7 | TRBV4-1 | ASSQVPIDRGPTYEQY
TRBJ1-1 | TRBV7-2 | ASSLALGPGGGF
TRBJ2-1 | TRBV18 | ASSPNGRRGNEQF
TRBJ1-2 | TRBV18 | ASSSLGGGHGYT
TRBJ1-2 | TRBV7-2 | ASSLSREDGYT
TRBJ1-1 | TRBV5-1 | ASSPRGGPEAF